These T cell receptor beta chains were read from a single sample in a study of CD4 T cells in relation to SARS-CoV-2 and coronaviruses. TCRdb's copy holds only in-frame clones and misses some; the assay was immunoSEQ multiplex PCR. The table shows approximately 24,000 clones, with 60% to 75% occurring only once. Which antigens these TCRs recognize remains unknown. Sequenced sample: CD4+ T cells from PBMCs, cultured in vitro. The receptor source for this set is a human donor in good health. Both conserved end residues are part of each CDR3. The order of the fields is clone size, J gene, V gene, D gene, CDR3 protein, CDR3 DNA. The D gene is left open where the match is weak. Size tells how often a clone was seen (once, few, many) or the class of an expanded clone, and some rows leave it out.

- TRBJ2-7 TRBV4-1 TRBD2 CASSPIGLAGDRSYEQYF TGCGCCAGCAGCCCCATAGGGCTAGCGGGGGACCGCTCCTACGAGCAGTACTTC
- TRBJ2-7 TRBV6-5 - CASGERSQGEQYF TGTGCCAGCGGGGAAAGGTCCCAGGGAGAGCAGTACTTC
- TRBJ2-7 TRBV5-1 TRBD1 CASSFRDRWHEQYF TGCGCCAGCAGCTTCCGGGACAGGTGGCACGAGCAGTACTTC
- TRBJ1-3 TRBV11-2 - CASSLTGWGSGNTIYF TGTGCCAGCAGCTTAACCGGTTGGGGGTCTGGAAACACCATATATTTT
- TRBJ2-1 TRBV5-1 - CASSLDGYEQFF TGCGCCAGCAGCCTCGACGGGTATGAGCAGTTCTTC
- TRBJ1-5 TRBV29-1 TRBD1 CSVEGQGASDAGNQPQHF TGCAGCGTTGAAGGACAGGGCGCTTCCGATGCGGGCAATCAGCCCCAGCATTTT
- TRBJ2-3 TRBV19 - CASSDRSRGTDTQYF TGTGCCAGTAGCGACCGGTCGAGGGGCACAGATACGCAGTATTTT
- TRBJ2-7 TRBV6-5 - CASSYRDPRTAEQYF TGTGCCAGCAGTTACAGGGACCCGAGGACGGCCGAGCAGTACTTC
- TRBJ2-1 TRBV5-4 TRBD2 CASSLGTSGGSSYNEQFF TGTGCCAGCAGCCTGGGGACTAGCGGGGGTAGCTCCTACAATGAGCAGTTCTTC
- TRBJ1-2 TRBV7-9 - CASSLALGTAHYGYTF TGTGCCAGCAGCTTAGCGCTCGGGACTGCTCACTATGGCTACACCTTC
once TRBJ2-1 TRBV5-4 - CASSIGGATYNEQFF TGTGCCAGCAGCATTGGGGGGGCCACCTACAATGAGCAGTTCTTC
- TRBJ2-3 TRBV18 TRBD2 CASSPNGGRGTDTQYF TGTGCCAGCTCACCGAATGGCGGGAGAGGCACAGATACGCAGTATTTT
- TRBJ1-1 TRBV6-5 - CASRGTEAFF TGTGCCAGCAGGGGTACTGAAGCTTTCTTT
- TRBJ1-5 TRBV7-9 TRBD1 CASSLAAGGGQPQHF TGTGCCAGCAGCTTAGCCGCAGGGGGCGGTCAGCCCCAGCATTTT
- TRBJ2-1 TRBV14 TRBD1 CASSQDRGSYNEQFF TGTGCCAGCAGCCAGGACAGGGGGTCGTACAATGAGCAGTTCTTC